Presented here are 5 T cell receptor beta chains from one specimen sequenced in a study of T cell repertoires in cytomegalovirus infection. MiXCR, run by TCRdb on the reads, gives a single entry per CDR3 protein. There are more than 150,000 distinct CDR3 sequences in the sample; approximately 19% occur only once, and around 3.1% lies in the top ten. The material sequenced was PBMCs. The origin of the receptors is a human donor in good health (CMV status not recorded). Some clones in this sample may be carry-over from other donors' samples.

This clonotype was counted ten times or more. The CDR3 region is CATMKRGLDDEQFF. Written as DNA, the CDR3 is TGTGCCACCATGAAAAGGGGACTTGACGATGAGCAGTTCTTC. The V and J genes are TRBV15 and TRBJ2-1, with D perhaps TRBD2 (6 bases). CDR1 and CDR2 from the germline V gene are LNHNV and YYDKDF (reference sequence). Trimming cost V 7 bases and J 8 bases, with 18 bases left between them. The CDR3 is made up of 14 amino acids. The variable domain in full, completed from reference TRBV15 and TRBJ2-1, reads DAMVIQNPRYQVTQFGKPVTLSCSQTLNHNVMYWYQQKSSQAPKLLFHYYDKDFNNEADTPDNFQSRRPNTSFCFLDIRSPGLGDTAMYLCATMKRGLDDEQFFGPGTRLTVL.

The rearrangement links TRBV13 to TRBJ2-3, with 14 bases matching TRBD2. The CDR3 loop spans 20 amino acids. Germline V gene lookup returns CDR1 PRHDT and CDR2 FYEKMQ (reference sequence). The V and J ends lost 3 bases and 0 bases, in that order; junction bases with no gene match: 11. The CDR3 spells CASSLPGLAGARGSTDTQYF. For the CDR3, the DNA is TGTGCCAGCAGCTTGCCGGGACTAGCGGGAGCGCGGGGGAGCACAGATACGCAGTATTTT. Based on the CDR3 plus reference TRBV13 and TRBJ2-3, the full variable domain is AAGVIQSPRHLIKEKRETATLKCYPIPRHDTVYWYQQGPGQDPQFLISFYEKMQSDKGSIPDRFSAQQFSDYHSELNMSSLELGDSALYFCASSLPGLAGARGSTDTQYFGPGTRLTVL.

This clonotype was picked up a small number of times. The J gene is TRBJ2-3, the V gene TRBV5-1, with 12 bases that match TRBD2. Germline values: CDR1 SGHRS, CDR2 YFSETQ. This CDR3 is 17 amino acids long. With 4 bases clipped from V and 5 bases from J, the junction kept 11 bases outside the gene matches. The CDR3 here is CASSSGLAGIGGDTQYF. The CDR3 bases are TGCGCCAGCAGCAGCGGACTAGCGGGGATTGGGGGAGATACGCAGTATTTT.

This clonotype was counted a few times. The chain uses TRBV20-1 and TRBJ2-7; no reliable D call. Germline V CDR1 and CDR2: DFQATT, SNEGSKA (reference sequence). The CDR3 has 14 residues. V lost 0 bases and J 3 bases, leaving 12 bases between the germline ends. The CDR3 DNA reads as TGCAGTGCTAGAGATCCCAGGTTTTTCTACGAGCAGTACTTC. Its translation: CSARDPRFFYEQYF.

This chain uses TRBV20-1 with TRBJ1-4; D is unresolved. There are 13 residues in the CDR3. Trimming removed 0 bases from V and 8 bases from J, with 10 bases in between. Germline V gene sequence: CDR1 DFQATT, CDR2 SNEGSKA (reference sequence). The CDR3 DNA sequence: TGCAGTGCTAGAGATCCCAGCATAGAAAAACTGTTTTTT. It specifies CSARDPSIEKLFF.